These 20 T cell receptor beta chains came from one sample sequenced in a study of T cell responses to AZD1222 COVID-19 vaccine. Sequenced by immunoSEQ multiplex PCR; TCRdb stores in-frame clones only, minus some. The table shows approximately 160,000 clones, with just over 90% occurring only once. The sample in question was peripheral blood, obtained 28 days after the second AZD1222 dose. The receptor source for this set is an adult who received the AZD1222 COVID-19 vaccine.

This sequence joins TRBV19 and TRBJ1-1; D unresolved. V was clipped by 4 bases and J by 1 base, with 7 bases between them. CDR1 and CDR2 (germline): LNHDA, SQIVND (reference sequence). The CDR3 is made up of 13 amino acids. CDR3 sequence reads: CASSTGWNTEAFF. CDR3 nucleotides: TGTGCCAGTAGTACAGGTTGGAACACTGAAGCTTTCTTT.

CDR3 in amino acids: CASSLQGVNYGYTF. The CDR3 nucleotides read TGCGCCAGCAGCCTCCAGGGAGTCAACTATGGCTACACCTTC. The V and J genes are TRBV4-1 and TRBJ1-2; D might be TRBD1 (5 bases). Germline CDR1 MGHRA, CDR2 YSYEKL. The CDR3 has 14 amino acids. With 4 bases removed from V and 2 bases from J, the gap between germline ends came to 11 bases.

The rearrangement uses TRBV30 and TRBJ2-5; D is unclear. The germline V gene has CDR1 GTSNPN and CDR2 SVGIG (reference sequence). The CDR3 length is 12 residues. The V gene lost 3 bases and the J gene lost 5 bases, with 10 bases spanning the gap. The DNA for the CDR3 is TGTGCCTGGAGGCGCCCCTGGGAGACCCAGTACTTC. Translation gives CAWRRPWETQYF.

In DNA, the CDR3 is TGTGCCAGCAGTTTAAACATCTTGTACGAGCAGTACTTC. Translating it yields CASSLNILYEQYF. The V gene is TRBV12-3 or TRBV12-4, the J gene TRBJ2-7; D gene ambiguous. Between the trimmed V and J ends, which lost 2 bases and 4 bases, there was a span of 9 bases. The CDR3 covers 13 residues.

The CDR3 region is CASSFGTADYSPLHF. DNA for the CDR3: TGTGCCAGCAGTTTTGGGACGGCCGACTATTCACCCCTCCACTTT. The chain couples TRBV6-5 to TRBJ1-6; possible D gene TRBD1, 5 bases. Germline CDR1 MNHEY, CDR2 SVGAGI. CDR3 size: 15 residues. The V end lost 4 bases, the J end lost 8 bases, and 15 bases lay between the germline ends.

The table lists this clone with a few counts. The chain has TRBV25-1 and TRBJ1-1; D gene unclear. Trimming left V 4 bases short and J 1 base short, with 7 bases between. This CDR3 region has 13 residues. The germline V gene has CDR1 MGHDK and CDR2 SYGVNS. The CDR3 DNA sequence: TGTGCCAGCAGTGTTAAGGAGAACACTGAAGCTTTCTTT. Translation: CASSVKENTEAFF.

The V and J genes are TRBV3-1 (or the pseudogene TRBV3-2) and TRBJ1-2, with a possible D match to TRBD1 (6 bases). The CDR3 is 15 residues long. Germline loops: CDR1 LGHDT, CDR2 YNNKEL (reference sequence). Trimming cost V 4 bases and J 8 bases, with 20 bases left between them. The CDR3 loop is CASSPLGGGLGGYTF. CDR3 nucleotides: TGTGCCAGCAGCCCCCTCGGAGGGGGGCTTGGAGGCTACACCTTC.

This clone was detected only a few times. The chain combines TRBV7-9 with TRBJ1-1; 9 bases map to TRBD1. V shed 5 bases and J 11 bases; nucleotides not matched to a gene: 6. The CDR3 length is 12 residues. The germline gives CDR1 SEHNR, CDR2 FQNEAQ (reference sequence). The CDR3, as DNA: TGTGCCAGCAGCCTAGACAGGGGGAGCGCTTTCTTT. Protein sequence: CASSLDRGSAFF.

Details on this clone: One end of the junction is discordant with germline, which a read error may explain. V and J are TRBV20-1 and TRBJ2-5; TRBD1 aligns across 7 bases. Germline CDR1 DFQATT, CDR2 SNEGSKA (reference sequence). The CDR3 consists of 11 residues. The CDR3 sequence is CSVSGRQGSDF. Written as DNA, the CDR3 is TGCAGTGTATCAGGTCGACAGGGTAGTGACTTC.

This clone came up once. The rearrangement uses TRBV12-3 or TRBV12-4 and TRBJ1-2, with D unresolved. The V gene lost 5 bases and the J gene lost 9 bases, with 16 bases spanning the gap. The CDR3 spans 13 residues. CDR3 DNA: TGTGCCAGCAGTGGCGACGTGGCGGTTAGCTACACCTTC. Translating gives CASSGDVAVSYTF.

J is TRBJ2-6 and V is TRBV6-6; D possibly corresponds to TRBD1 (5 bases). The CDR3 runs 15 residues. The V gene lost 2 bases and the J gene lost 4 bases, with 9 bases spanning the gap. Looked up from germline, CDR1 is MNHNY and CDR2 is SVGAGI (reference sequence). CDR3 DNA sequence: TGTGCCAGCAGTTACGGGGCTCCCGGGGCCAACGTCCTGACTTTC. Amino acids: CASSYGAPGANVLTF.

The chain joins TRBV11-2 to TRBJ1-1; 9 positions agree with TRBD1. V was clipped by 5 bases and J by 5 bases; unmatched bases: 9. The CDR3 is made up of 15 amino acids. Per the germline V gene, CDR1 is SGHAT and CDR2 is FQNNGV. The CDR3 loop reads CASSPWDRDVTEAFF. Written as DNA, the CDR3 is TGTGCCAGCAGCCCCTGGGACAGGGATGTAACTGAAGCTTTCTTT.

For the CDR3, the DNA is TGTGCCAGCAGTTTAATCCCCGGGCAGGTCTATGGCTACACCTTC. Protein sequence: CASSLIPGQVYGYTF. The rearrangement links TRBV28 to TRBJ1-2; no firm D call. Germline V gives CDR1 MDHEN, CDR2 SYDVKM. V lost 2 bases and J 4 bases, leaving 14 bases between the germline ends. There are 15 residues in the CDR3.

The rearrangement links TRBV6-5 to TRBJ2-3; 7 bases line up with TRBD2. This CDR3 region has 13 residues. Germline CDR1 and CDR2: MNHEY and SVGAGI. Trimming at V came to 6 bases and at J to 4 bases, leaving 4 bases not matched to a gene. The CDR3 is CASSGGGPDTQYF. CDR3 coding DNA: TGTGCCAGCAGCGGGGGAGGGCCAGATACGCAGTATTTT.

The CDR3 protein is CATSRDTDGEAFF. For the CDR3, the DNA is TGTGCCACCAGCAGAGATACGGACGGTGAAGCTTTCTTT. This chain joins TRBV15 and TRBJ1-1, with D hard to call. The CDR3 sequence is 13 residues long. CDR1 and CDR2 (germline): LNHNV, YYDKDF (reference sequence). The V and J ends lost 0 bases and 7 bases respectively, with 9 bases between them. The variable domain in full, completed from reference TRBV15 and TRBJ1-1, reads DAMVIQNPRYQVTQFGKPVTLSCSQTLNHNVMYWYQQKSSQAPKLLFHYYDKDFNNEADTPDNFQSRRPNTSFCFLDIRSPGLGDTAMYLCATSRDTDGEAFFGQGTRLTVV.

V is TRBV25-1 and J is TRBJ1-1, with 7 positions matching TRBD1. Germline values: CDR1 MGHDK, CDR2 SYGVNS. There are 14 residues in the CDR3. The V segment lost 6 bases and the J segment 5 bases; nucleotides outside the gene matches: 9. CDR3: CASSSTGLGTEAFF. CDR3 nucleotide sequence: TGTGCCAGCAGCTCGACAGGGTTGGGAACTGAAGCTTTCTTT.

The CDR3 spells CASSLEGWTEAFF. In DNA form, the CDR3 reads TGCGCCAGCAGCTTAGAGGGGTGGACTGAAGCTTTCTTT. The chain links TRBV5-1 to TRBJ1-1, with D possibly matching TRBD1 (5 bases). Deletions cut 2 bases from V and 5 bases from J, with 10 bases between. The CDR3 runs to 13 residues. Germline V lookup: CDR1 SGHRS, CDR2 YFSETQ.

J is TRBJ1-3 and V is TRBV4-2; D call uncertain. Germline V gene data show CDR1 as LGHNA and CDR2 as YNFKEQ. V gave up 1 base and J gave up 8 bases, with 12 bases separating them. The CDR3 has 14 residues. This CDR3 is CASSQGPREDTIYF. The DNA for the CDR3 is TGTGCCAGCAGCCAAGGGCCCCGCGAGGACACCATATATTTT.

The chain combines TRBV9 with TRBJ1-6; TRBD1 matches 8 bases. Germline loops: CDR1 SGDLS, CDR2 YYNGEE. CDR3 length equals 14 residues. V lost 4 bases, J lost 9 bases, and 6 bases stayed unmatched. The CDR3 DNA follows: TGTGCCAGCAGCCCGACAGGGGCGGGTTCACCCCTCCACTTT. The encoded protein is CASSPTGAGSPLHF. Full variable domain (rest looked up from reference TRBV9 and TRBJ1-6): DSGVTQTPKHLITATGQRVTLRCSPRSGDLSVYWYQQSLDQGLQFLIQYYNGEERAKGNILERFSAQQFPDLHSELNLSSLELGDSALYFCASSPTGAGSPLHFGNGTRLTVT.

The chain is built from TRBV3-1 (or the pseudogene TRBV3-2) and TRBJ1-2, with D tentatively TRBD1 (5 bases). This CDR3 is built from 15 residues. Germline CDR1 reads LGHDT; CDR2 reads YNNKEL (reference sequence). Trimming took off 4 bases at V and 4 bases at J, with 16 bases between the two ends. The chain's CDR3 is CASSPFSTDGYGYTF. The DNA for the CDR3 is TGTGCCAGCAGCCCCTTTTCGACAGACGGCTATGGCTACACCTTC.